The 16 T cell receptor beta chains below all came from one sample that was sequenced in a study of cytomegalovirus exposure and HLA in healthy donors (TCRdb year 2017). The library came from the immunoSEQ multiplex PCR assay. TCRdb stores this immuneACCESS table with in-frame sequences only. Part of the clones is absent; in the studies checked, under half of the shortfall reflects unresolved V genes, and no reason is known for the rest. This sample comprises about 120,000 clones, 75% to 90% of them detected only once. Clones ranked in the top ten supply roughly 1.2% of the sample. The sequencing input was PBMCs. The receptors were sampled from a woman aged 18-35 years in good health and CMV-seronegative.

The chain recombines TRBV23-1 with TRBJ1-6; possible D gene TRBD1, 6 bases. TRBV23-1 is classed as an ORF, of uncertain function. The CDR3 sequence is 17 residues long. V gave up 6 bases and J gave up 0 bases, with 15 bases separating them. CDR3 nucleotide sequence: TGCGCCAGCAGCTACGTCCAGGGGAGCTCCTATAATTCACCCCTCCACTTT. Its translation is CASSYVQGSSYNSPLHF.

The rearrangement uses TRBV4-1 and TRBJ2-3; tentative D call: TRBD2 (7 bases). Trimming took off 4 bases at V and 6 bases at J, with 20 bases between the two ends. The V gene's germline CDR1 is MGHRA and CDR2 YSYEKL. This CDR3 region has 16 residues. CDR3 DNA sequence: TGCGCCAGCAGCCCTCTGGCGGGGGCCTCGGGGGATACGCAGTATTTT. Translation: CASSPLAGASGDTQYF.

The chain combines TRBV29-1 with TRBJ2-3, with D possibly being TRBD1 (5 bases). Looked up from germline, CDR1 is SQVTM and CDR2 is ANQGSEA. V lost 8 bases to trimming and J lost 5 bases, with 23 bases between them. The CDR3 has 15 amino acids. The CDR3 bases are TGCAGCTACGCCCTACATGACAGCGCGGAAGATACGCAGTATTTT. It translates to CSYALHDSAEDTQYF.

The V and J genes are TRBV5-1 and TRBJ2-7; D might be TRBD1 (5 bases). This CDR3 comprises 12 residues. The ends were cut back, 2 bases at V and 3 bases at J, with 6 bases in the middle. Germline loops: CDR1 SGHRS, CDR2 YFSETQ. CDR3 bases: TGCGCCAGCAGCTTTCAGGGCTACGAGCAGTACTTC. It encodes CASSFQGYEQYF. Filled out from reference TRBV5-1 and TRBJ2-7, the complete variable domain reads KAGVTQTPRYLIKTRGQQVTLSCSPISGHRSVSWYQQTPGQGLQFLFEYFSETQRNKGNFPGRFSGRQFSNSRSEMNVSTLELGDSALYLCASSFQGYEQYFGPGTRLTVT.

The chain employs TRBV27 and TRBJ2-7; the D is unclear. V was pared by 5 bases and J by 3 bases, with 14 bases between. Per the germline V gene, CDR1 is MNHEY and CDR2 is SMNVEV (reference sequence). The CDR3 loop spans 14 amino acids. CDR3 sequence (DNA): TGTGCCAGCAGTCTAAACCGGGTTGGCTACGAGCAGTACTTC. It translates to CASSLNRVGYEQYF.

CDR3 sequence: CASSLALEDYGYTF. CDR3 in DNA: TGTGCCAGCAGCTTAGCCCTAGAAGACTATGGCTACACCTTC. This chain connects TRBV11-2 to TRBJ1-2; D not certain. Trimming cost V 1 base and J 3 bases, with 9 bases left between them. The CDR3 covers 14 residues. Germline-derived CDR1 and CDR2 are SGHAT and FQNNGV.

This chain uses TRBV5-4 with TRBJ2-3; D might be TRBD2 (5 bases). The germline V and J ends were trimmed by 4 bases and 1 base, with 13 bases remaining between them. CDR1 and CDR2 (germline): SGHNT, YYREEE (reference sequence). The CDR3 runs 15 residues. DNA for the CDR3: TGTGCCAGCAGCGGATTAGCGTTGGGCACAGATACGCAGTATTTT. This translates into CASSGLALGTDTQYF.

This chain connects TRBV5-5 to TRBJ2-5; D call uncertain. The CDR3 runs 13 residues. With 0 bases removed from V and 3 bases from J, the gap between germline ends came to 6 bases. Germline lookup yields CDR1 SGHKS and CDR2 YYEKEE (reference sequence). The CDR3 protein is CASSLGPEETQYF. In DNA form, the CDR3 reads TGTGCCAGCAGCTTGGGCCCGGAAGAGACCCAGTACTTC.

The rearrangement joins TRBV5-8 to TRBJ1-5; 7 bases match TRBD1. The germline gives CDR1 SGHTS, CDR2 YDEGEE. This CDR3 comprises 15 residues. Trimming at V came to 4 bases and at J to 3 bases, leaving 7 bases not matched to a gene. The CDR3 nucleotides read TGTGCCAGCAGCCACGGGACAGATCACAATCAGCCCCAGCATTTT. Residues: CASSHGTDHNQPQHF.

CDR3 loop: CSVPSGGTEAFF. CDR3 in DNA: TGCAGCGTTCCTTCGGGGGGCACTGAAGCTTTCTTT. The V call is TRBV29-1, the J call TRBJ1-1; D perhaps matches TRBD1 (5 bases). Per the germline V gene, CDR1 is SQVTM and CDR2 is ANQGSEA. Deletions cut 5 bases from V and 4 bases from J, with 11 bases between. The length of the CDR3 is 12 residues.

CDR3 in DNA: TGTGCCAGCAGCTTGGACCGGACAGCCAGCTCCTACAATGAGCAGTTCTTC. Translation gives CASSLDRTASSYNEQFF. The V and J genes are TRBV7-8 and TRBJ2-1, with D possibly TRBD1 on 6 matching bases. V was pared by 3 bases and J by 0 bases, with 15 bases between. CDR1 and CDR2 from the germline V gene are SGHVS and FQNEAQ. CDR3 size: 17 residues.

The chain couples TRBV5-6 to TRBJ1-6; D is undetermined. Germline assignment: CDR1 SGHDT and CDR2 YYEEEE. The CDR3 is 13 residues long. The ends were cut back, 2 bases at V and 5 bases at J, with 5 bases in the middle. For the CDR3, the DNA is TGTGCCAGCAGCTTCGAGGATAATTCACCCCTCCACTTT. Protein sequence: CASSFEDNSPLHF.

This clone was found once. The chain has TRBV2 and TRBJ2-7; 7 bases agree with TRBD2. Germline assignment: CDR1 SNHLY and CDR2 FYNNEI. J gave up 4 bases and V 3 bases, and 6 bases lay outside the gene matches. This CDR3 contains 14 residues. The chain's CDR3 is CASSERGTLYEQYF. The CDR3 DNA is TGTGCCAGCAGTGAGCGGGGGACCCTATACGAGCAGTACTTC. Supplemented by reference TRBV2 and TRBJ2-7, the full variable domain reads EPEVTQTPSHQVTQMGQEVILRCVPISNHLYFYWYRQILGQKVEFLVSFYNNEISEKSEIFDDQFSVERPDGSNFTLKIRSTKLEDSAMYFCASSERGTLYEQYFGPGTRLTVT.

The chain employs TRBV6-1 and TRBJ2-5; tentative D call: TRBD1 (6 bases). Germline V gives CDR1 MNHNS, CDR2 SASEGT. The CDR3 extends over 16 amino acids. Trimming removed 0 bases at V and 5 bases at J, with 16 bases between. The CDR3, as DNA: TGTGCCAGCAGTGAAGCGGGCGGTATGGGGGCGGAGACCCAGTACTTC. Protein product: CASSEAGGMGAETQYF.

The chain employs TRBV7-9 and TRBJ1-4; no clear D gene. The V end lost 5 bases, the J end lost 4 bases, and 5 bases lay between the germline ends. The germline V gene has CDR1 SEHNR and CDR2 FQNEAQ (reference sequence). The CDR3 contains 12 residues. CDR3 protein: CASSLINEKLFF. CDR3 DNA: TGTGCCAGCAGCCTTATTAATGAAAAACTGTTTTTT.

This clone turned up a few times. The rearrangement links TRBV7-9 to TRBJ1-6; no firm D call. The CDR3 covers 14 residues. Germline CDR1 and CDR2: SEHNR and FQNEAQ (reference sequence). V lost 3 bases to trimming and J lost 5 bases, with 8 bases between them. DNA for the CDR3: TGTGCCAGCAGCTTCCGGCAGGATAATTCACCCCTCCACTTT. It codes for CASSFRQDNSPLHF.